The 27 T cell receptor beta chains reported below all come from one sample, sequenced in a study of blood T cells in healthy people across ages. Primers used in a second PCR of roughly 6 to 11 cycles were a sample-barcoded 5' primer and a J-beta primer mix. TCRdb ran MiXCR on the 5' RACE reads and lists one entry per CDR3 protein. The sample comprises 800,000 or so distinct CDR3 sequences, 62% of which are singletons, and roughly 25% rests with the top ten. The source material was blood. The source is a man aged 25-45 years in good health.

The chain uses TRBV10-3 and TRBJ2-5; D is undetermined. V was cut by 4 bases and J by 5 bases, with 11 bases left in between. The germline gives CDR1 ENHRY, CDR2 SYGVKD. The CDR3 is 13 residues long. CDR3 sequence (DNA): TGTGCCATCAGTGCCCCTCTGGGGGAGACCCAGTACTTC. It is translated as CAISAPLGETQYF.

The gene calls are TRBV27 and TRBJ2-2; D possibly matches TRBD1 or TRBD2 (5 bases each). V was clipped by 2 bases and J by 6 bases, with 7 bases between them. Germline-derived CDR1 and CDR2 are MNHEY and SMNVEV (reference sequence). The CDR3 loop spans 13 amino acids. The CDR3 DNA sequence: TGTGCCAGCAGTTTAGGGGGTGCCGGGGAGCTGTTTTTT. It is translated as CASSLGGAGELFF.

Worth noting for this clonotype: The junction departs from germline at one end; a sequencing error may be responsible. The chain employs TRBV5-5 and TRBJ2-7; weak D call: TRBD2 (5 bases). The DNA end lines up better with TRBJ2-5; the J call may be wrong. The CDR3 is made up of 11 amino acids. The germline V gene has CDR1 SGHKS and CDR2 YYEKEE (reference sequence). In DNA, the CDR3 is TGTGCCGGCAGCTTCGAGGGGACCCAGTACTTC. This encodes CAGSFEGTQYF.

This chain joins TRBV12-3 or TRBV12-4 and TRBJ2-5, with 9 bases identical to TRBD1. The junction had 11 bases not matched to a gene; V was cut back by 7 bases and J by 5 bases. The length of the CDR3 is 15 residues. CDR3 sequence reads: CASTSYGTGLETQYF. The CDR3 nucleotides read TGTGCCAGCACCTCTTACGGGACAGGGTTGGAGACCCAGTACTTC.

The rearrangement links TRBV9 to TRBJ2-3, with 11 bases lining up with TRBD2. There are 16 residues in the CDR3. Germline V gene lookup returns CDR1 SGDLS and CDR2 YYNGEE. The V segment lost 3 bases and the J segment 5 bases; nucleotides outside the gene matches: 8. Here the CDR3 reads CASSARVAGGRDTQYF. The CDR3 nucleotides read TGTGCCAGCAGCGCCCGCGTAGCGGGGGGGCGAGATACGCAGTATTTT.

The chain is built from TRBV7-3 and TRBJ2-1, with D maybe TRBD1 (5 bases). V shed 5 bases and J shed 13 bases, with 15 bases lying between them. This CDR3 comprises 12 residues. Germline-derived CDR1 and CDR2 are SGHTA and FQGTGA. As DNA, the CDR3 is TGTGCCAGCAGCCCGGTGGGGCATAAACAGTTCTTC. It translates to CASSPVGHKQFF.

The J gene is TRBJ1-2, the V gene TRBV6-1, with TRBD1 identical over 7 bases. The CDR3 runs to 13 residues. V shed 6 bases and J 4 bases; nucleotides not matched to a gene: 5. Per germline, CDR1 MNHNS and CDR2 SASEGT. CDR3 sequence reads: CASRRDSRYGYTF. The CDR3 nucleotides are TGTGCCAGCAGGAGGGACAGCCGCTATGGCTACACCTTC.

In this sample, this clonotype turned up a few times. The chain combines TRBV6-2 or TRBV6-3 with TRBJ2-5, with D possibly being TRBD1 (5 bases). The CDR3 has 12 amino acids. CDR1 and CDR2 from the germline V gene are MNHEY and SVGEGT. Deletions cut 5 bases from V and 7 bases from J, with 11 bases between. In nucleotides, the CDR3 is TGTGCCAGCAGTGTCGACAGCGTGACCCAGTACTTC. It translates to CASSVDSVTQYF.

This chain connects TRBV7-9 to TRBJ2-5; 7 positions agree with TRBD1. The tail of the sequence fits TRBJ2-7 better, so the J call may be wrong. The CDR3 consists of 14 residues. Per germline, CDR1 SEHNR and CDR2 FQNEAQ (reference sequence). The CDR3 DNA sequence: TGTGCCAGCAGCTTAGGGACAGGACAATACGAGCAGTACTTC. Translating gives CASSLGTGQYEQYF.

The CDR3 reads CSVEQGTNQPQHF. DNA of the CDR3: TGCAGCGTTGAACAGGGTACCAATCAGCCCCAGCATTTT. The chain combines TRBV29-1 with TRBJ1-5; maybe TRBD1 (5 bases). The CDR3 loop spans 13 amino acids. In germline, CDR1 is SQVTM, CDR2 ANQGSEA. V lost 2 bases and J 3 bases, leaving 8 bases between the germline ends.

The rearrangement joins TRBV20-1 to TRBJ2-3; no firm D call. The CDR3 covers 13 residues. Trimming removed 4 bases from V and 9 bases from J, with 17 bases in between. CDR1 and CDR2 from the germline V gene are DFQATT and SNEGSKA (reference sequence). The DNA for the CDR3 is TGCAGTGCTACTTTAACACAACAGAGAACGCAGTATTTT. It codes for CSATLTQQRTQYF.

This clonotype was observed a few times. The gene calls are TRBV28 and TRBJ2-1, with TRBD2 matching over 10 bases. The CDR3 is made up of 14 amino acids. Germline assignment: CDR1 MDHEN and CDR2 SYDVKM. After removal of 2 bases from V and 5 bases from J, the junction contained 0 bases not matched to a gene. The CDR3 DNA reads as TGTGCCAGCAGTTTACTAGCGGGGGACAATGAGCAGTTCTTC. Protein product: CASSLLAGDNEQFF.

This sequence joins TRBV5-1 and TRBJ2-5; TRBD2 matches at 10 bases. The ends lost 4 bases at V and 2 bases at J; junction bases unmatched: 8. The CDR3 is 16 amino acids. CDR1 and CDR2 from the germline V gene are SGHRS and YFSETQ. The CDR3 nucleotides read TGCGCCAGCAGCGCGGCGACGACTAGCGGGCAAGAGACCCAGTACTTC. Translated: CASSAATTSGQETQYF.

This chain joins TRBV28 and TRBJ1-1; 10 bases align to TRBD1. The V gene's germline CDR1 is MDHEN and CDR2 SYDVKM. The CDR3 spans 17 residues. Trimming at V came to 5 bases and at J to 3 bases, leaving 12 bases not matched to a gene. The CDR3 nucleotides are TGTGCCAGCAGTGCAGCCGGGACAGGGGCTTGGGACACTGAAGCTTTCTTT. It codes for CASSAAGTGAWDTEAFF.

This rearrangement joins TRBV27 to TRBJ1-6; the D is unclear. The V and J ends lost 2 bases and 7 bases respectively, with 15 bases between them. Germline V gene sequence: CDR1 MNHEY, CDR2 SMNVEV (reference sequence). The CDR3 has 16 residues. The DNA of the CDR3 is TGTGCCAGCAGTTTAGTCCTACCCGGGCAGAATTCACCCCTCCACTTT. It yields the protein CASSLVLPGQNSPLHF.

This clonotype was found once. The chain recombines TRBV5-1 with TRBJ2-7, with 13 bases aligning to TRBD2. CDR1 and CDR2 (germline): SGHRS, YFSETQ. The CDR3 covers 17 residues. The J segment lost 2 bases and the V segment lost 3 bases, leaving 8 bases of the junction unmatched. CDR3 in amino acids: CASSSWTSGGTTYEQYF. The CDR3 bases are TGCGCCAGCAGCTCGTGGACTAGCGGGGGAACAACCTACGAGCAGTACTTC.

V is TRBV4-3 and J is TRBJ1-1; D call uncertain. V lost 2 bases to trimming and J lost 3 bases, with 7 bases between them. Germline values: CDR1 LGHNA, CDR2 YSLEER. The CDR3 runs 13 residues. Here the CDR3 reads CASSQRTDTEAFF. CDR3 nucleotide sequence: TGCGCCAGCAGCCAACGGACGGACACTGAAGCTTTCTTT.

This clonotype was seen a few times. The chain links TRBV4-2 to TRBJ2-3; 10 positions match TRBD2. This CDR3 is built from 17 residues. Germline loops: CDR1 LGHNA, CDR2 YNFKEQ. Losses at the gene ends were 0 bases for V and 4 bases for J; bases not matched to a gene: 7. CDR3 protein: CASSQEAIAGGADTQYF. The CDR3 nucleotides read TGTGCCAGCAGCCAAGAAGCGATAGCGGGGGGTGCAGATACGCAGTATTTT.

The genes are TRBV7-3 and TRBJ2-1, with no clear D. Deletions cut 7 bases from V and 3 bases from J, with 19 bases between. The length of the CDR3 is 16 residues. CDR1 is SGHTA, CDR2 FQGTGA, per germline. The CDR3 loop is CASTQTSGASYNEQFF. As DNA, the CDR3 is TGTGCCAGCACCCAGACCTCAGGCGCGAGCTACAATGAGCAGTTCTTC.

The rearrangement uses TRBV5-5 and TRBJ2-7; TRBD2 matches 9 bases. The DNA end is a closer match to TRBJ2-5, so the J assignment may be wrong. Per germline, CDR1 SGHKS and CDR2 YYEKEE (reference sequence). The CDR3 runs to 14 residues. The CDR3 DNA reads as TGTGCCAGCAGCTTGGTACTAGCGGGTGAGACCCAGTACTTC. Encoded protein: CASSLVLAGETQYF.

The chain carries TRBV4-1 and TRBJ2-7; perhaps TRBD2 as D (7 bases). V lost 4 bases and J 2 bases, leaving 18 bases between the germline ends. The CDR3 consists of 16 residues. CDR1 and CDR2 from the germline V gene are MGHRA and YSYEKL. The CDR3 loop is CASSPGFGGPPYEQYF. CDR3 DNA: TGCGCCAGCAGCCCAGGGTTCGGGGGGCCCCCCTACGAGCAGTACTTC.

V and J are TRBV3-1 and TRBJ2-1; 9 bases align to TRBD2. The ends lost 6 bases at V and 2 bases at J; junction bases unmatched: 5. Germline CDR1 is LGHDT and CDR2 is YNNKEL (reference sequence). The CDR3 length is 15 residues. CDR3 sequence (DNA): TGTGCCAGCAGACCTGAGCGGGGGGCCTACAATGAGCAGTTCTTC. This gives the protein CASRPERGAYNEQFF.

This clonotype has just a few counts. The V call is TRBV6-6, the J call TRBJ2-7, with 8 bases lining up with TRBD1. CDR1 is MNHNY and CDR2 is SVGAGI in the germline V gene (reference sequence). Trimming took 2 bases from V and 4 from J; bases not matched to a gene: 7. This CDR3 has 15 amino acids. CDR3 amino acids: CASSYAGQASYEQYF. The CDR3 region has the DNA TGTGCCAGCAGTTACGCGGGACAGGCTAGTTACGAGCAGTACTTC.

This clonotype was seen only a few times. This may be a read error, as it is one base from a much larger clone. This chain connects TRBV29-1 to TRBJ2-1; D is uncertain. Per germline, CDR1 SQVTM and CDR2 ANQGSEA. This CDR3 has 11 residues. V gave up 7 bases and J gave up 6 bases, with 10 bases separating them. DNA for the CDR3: TGCAGCGGACAACAATTCAATGAGCAGTTCTTC. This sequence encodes CSGQQFNEQFF.

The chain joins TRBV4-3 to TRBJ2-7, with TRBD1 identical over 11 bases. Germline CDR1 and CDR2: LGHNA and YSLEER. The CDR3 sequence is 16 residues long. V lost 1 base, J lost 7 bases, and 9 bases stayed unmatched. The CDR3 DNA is TGCGCCAGCAGCCAAGTCTGGACAGGGGGCGCGAATGAGCAGTACTTC. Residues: CASSQVWTGGANEQYF.

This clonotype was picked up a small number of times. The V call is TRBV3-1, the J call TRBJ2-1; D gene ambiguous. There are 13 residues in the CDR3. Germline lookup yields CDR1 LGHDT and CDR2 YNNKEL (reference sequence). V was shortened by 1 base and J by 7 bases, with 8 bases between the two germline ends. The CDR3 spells CASSQVENNEQFF. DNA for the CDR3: TGTGCCAGCAGCCAAGTGGAAAATAATGAGCAGTTCTTC.

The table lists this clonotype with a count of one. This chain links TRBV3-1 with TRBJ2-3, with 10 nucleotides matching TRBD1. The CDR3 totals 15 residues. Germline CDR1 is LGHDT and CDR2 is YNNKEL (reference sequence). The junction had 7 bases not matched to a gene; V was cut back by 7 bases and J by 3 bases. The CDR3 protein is CASIRQGAHTDTQYF. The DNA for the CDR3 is TGTGCCAGCATTAGACAGGGGGCGCATACAGATACGCAGTATTTT.